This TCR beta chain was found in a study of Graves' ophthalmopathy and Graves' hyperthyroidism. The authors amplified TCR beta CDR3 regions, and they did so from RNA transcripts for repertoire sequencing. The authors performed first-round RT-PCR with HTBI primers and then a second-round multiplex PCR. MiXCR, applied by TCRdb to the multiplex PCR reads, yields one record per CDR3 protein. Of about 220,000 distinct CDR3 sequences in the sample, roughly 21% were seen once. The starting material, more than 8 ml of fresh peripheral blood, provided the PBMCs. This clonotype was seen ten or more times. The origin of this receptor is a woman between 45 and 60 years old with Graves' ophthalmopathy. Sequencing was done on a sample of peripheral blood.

CDR3 loop: CASSFRGDPNTEAFF. The CDR3 DNA reads TGTGCCAGCAGTTTTAGGGGCGATCCGAACACTGAAGCTTTCTTT. V is TRBV28 and J is TRBJ1-1; a weak D match, TRBD1 (5 bases). The length of the CDR3 is 15 residues. The ends were cut back, 3 bases at V and 1 base at J, with 12 bases in the middle. In germline, CDR1 is MDHEN, CDR2 SYDVKM.